Each of the 11 T cell receptor beta chains below was sequenced from the same sample in a study of blood T cell repertoires in COVID-19. Repertoires were generated with immunoSEQ multiplex PCR, while TCRdb's copy carries only in-frame clones and drops some. This sample has about 140,000 clones, with 70% to 90% found just once. The specimen sequenced was PBMCs or T cells enriched from blood (not recorded which). The source of these receptors is a woman in her 50s with acute COVID-19.

The chain carries TRBV19 and TRBJ1-1, with D tentatively TRBD1 (6 bases). Germline values: CDR1 LNHDA, CDR2 SQIVND (reference sequence). Trimming left V 3 bases short and J 8 bases short, with 16 bases between. This CDR3 is built from 14 residues. The CDR3 coding sequence is TGTGCCAGTAGTATGATTCAGGGGCGCGTAGAAGCTTTCTTT. Its protein product is CASSMIQGRVEAFF.

This rearrangement joins TRBV18 to TRBJ2-1; 8 bases match TRBD1. From germline, CDR1 is KGHSH and CDR2 LQKENI. The CDR3 extends over 16 amino acids. V was pared by 2 bases and J by 2 bases, with 5 bases of the junction left unmatched. CDR3 sequence (DNA): TGTGCCAGCTCACCAGCGACAGGGGTGACCTACAATGAGCAGTTCTTC. Amino acid sequence: CASSPATGVTYNEQFF.

This rearrangement joins TRBV6-5 to TRBJ2-3; tentatively, D is TRBD1 (6 bases). The germline gives CDR1 MNHEY, CDR2 SVGAGI. The CDR3 covers 14 residues. Trimming took off 7 bases at V and 4 bases at J, with 15 bases between the two ends. The CDR3 DNA reads as TGTGCCAGCAACTACAGGGACAATTCAGATACGCAGTATTTT. This sequence encodes CASNYRDNSDTQYF.

This chain links TRBV12-5 with TRBJ2-5; 7 bases line up with TRBD2. Germline V gene data show CDR1 as LGHNT and CDR2 as FRNRAP. The J segment lost 4 bases and the V segment lost 7 bases, leaving 15 bases of the junction unmatched. This CDR3 comprises 16 residues. The CDR3 region is CASAENGGSGIETQYF. Here the CDR3 DNA reads TGTGCTAGTGCCGAAAATGGCGGGAGTGGGATAGAGACCCAGTACTTC. Combining the CDR3 with reference TRBV12-5 and TRBJ2-5 gives the whole variable domain DARVTQTPRHKVTEMGQEVTMRCQPILGHNTVFWYRQTMMQGLELLAYFRNRAPLDDSGMPKDRFSAEMPDATLATLKIQPSEPRDSAVYFCASAENGGSGIETQYFGPGTRLLVL.

V gene TRBV3-1 (or the pseudogene TRBV3-2) combines with J gene TRBJ1-1; tentative D call: TRBD1 (5 bases). This CDR3 spans 13 amino acids. Germline loops: CDR1 LGHDT, CDR2 YNNKEL (reference sequence). V was trimmed by 8 bases and J by 8 bases, leaving 18 bases between them. The CDR3 nucleotides are TGTGCCAGCGGTCCAGGGTTTCAGTCAGAAGCTTTCTTT. Amino acid sequence: CASGPGFQSEAFF.

This CDR3 is CASRPSGRPDTQYF. The CDR3 DNA sequence: TGTGCCAGCAGGCCTAGCGGGAGGCCGGATACGCAGTATTTT. The V call is TRBV6-2 or TRBV6-3, the J call TRBJ2-3; 11 bases are a match to TRBD2. Germline V lookup: CDR1 MNHEY, CDR2 SVGEGT. The CDR3 runs to 14 residues. Trimming took 6 bases from V and 6 from J; bases not matched to a gene: 5.

V and J are TRBV2 and TRBJ2-1; 11 bases agree with TRBD1. Looked up from germline, CDR1 is SNHLY and CDR2 is FYNNEI. The V gene end was trimmed by 10 bases and the J gene end by 9 bases; junction bases not matched to a gene: 5. The CDR3 totals 12 residues. The CDR3 loop is CATPGQGVEQFF. The DNA of the CDR3 is TGTGCCACCCCGGGACAGGGGGTTGAGCAGTTCTTC.

This chain links TRBV4-2 with TRBJ2-2; 11 bases line up with TRBD2. The junction had 10 bases not matched to a gene; V was cut back by 3 bases and J by 7 bases. The CDR3 length is 17 residues. Germline CDR1 reads LGHNA; CDR2 reads YNFKEQ. The CDR3 is CASSQEVAGGFGGELFF. As DNA, the CDR3 is TGTGCCAGCAGCCAGGAAGTAGCGGGAGGGTTCGGCGGGGAGCTGTTTTTT.

The rearrangement joins TRBV2 to TRBJ2-2; possibly TRBD1 for D (6 bases). Trimming left V 4 bases short and J 13 bases short, with 13 bases between. The length of the CDR3 is 12 residues. Germline V gene lookup returns CDR1 SNHLY and CDR2 FYNNEI. CDR3 loop: CASSGGTTGLFF. The CDR3 coding sequence is TGTGCCAGCAGTGGGGGGACAACTGGGCTGTTTTTT.

V usage is TRBV2 and J usage is TRBJ2-7; TRBD2 matches 12 bases. There are 14 residues in the CDR3. V lost 8 bases, J lost 6 bases, and 8 bases stayed unmatched. Germline CDR1 and CDR2: SNHLY and FYNNEI. CDR3 nucleotides: TGTGCCAGCGGAAGACTAGCGGGAGACCGCGAGCAGTACTTC. Amino acids: CASGRLAGDREQYF.

The V and J genes are TRBV28 and TRBJ2-3; 10 bases agree with TRBD2. The CDR3 sequence is 19 residues long. V was clipped by 2 bases and J by 4 bases; unmatched bases: 15. Germline CDR1 is MDHEN and CDR2 is SYDVKM. CDR3 protein: CASSLKFRTSGGSSDTQYF. The CDR3 DNA follows: TGTGCCAGCAGTTTAAAATTCCGGACTAGCGGTGGGAGTTCAGATACGCAGTATTTT.